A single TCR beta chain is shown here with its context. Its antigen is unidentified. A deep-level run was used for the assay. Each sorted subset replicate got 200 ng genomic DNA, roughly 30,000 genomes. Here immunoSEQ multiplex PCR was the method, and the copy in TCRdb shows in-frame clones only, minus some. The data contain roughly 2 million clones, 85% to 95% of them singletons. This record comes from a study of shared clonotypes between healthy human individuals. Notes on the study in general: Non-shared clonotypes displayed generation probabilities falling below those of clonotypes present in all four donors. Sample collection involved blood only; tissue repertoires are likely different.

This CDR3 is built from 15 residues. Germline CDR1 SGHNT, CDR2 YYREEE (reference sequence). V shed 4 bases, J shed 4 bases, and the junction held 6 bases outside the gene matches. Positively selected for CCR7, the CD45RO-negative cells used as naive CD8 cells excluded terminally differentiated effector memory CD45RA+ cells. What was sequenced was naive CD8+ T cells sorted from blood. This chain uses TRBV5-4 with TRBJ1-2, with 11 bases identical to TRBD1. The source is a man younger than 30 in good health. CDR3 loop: CASSPGQGALYGYTF. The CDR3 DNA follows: TGTGCCAGCAGCCCAGGACAGGGGGCCCTCTATGGCTACACCTTC.